This entry concerns a single T cell receptor beta chain. No antigen is known for it. The method was immunoSEQ multiplex PCR; TCRdb's version includes in-frame clones alone and lacks a portion of them. The sample shows fewer than 30,000 clones, roughly 85% of them seen only once. The data derive from a study of graft-versus-host responses after intestinal transplantation. Study-wide background: All recipients were transplanted with multivisceral, liver-intestinal, or isolated intestinal grafts. Every transplant recipient was induced with anti-thymocyte globulin, then maintained on tacrolimus and steroids for roughly 3 years.

Germline assignment: CDR1 MNHEY and CDR2 SVGAGI. This CDR3 is 13 amino acids long. Trimming pared 2 bases from V and 11 bases from J, leaving 12 bases between. Broader study findings: Maximum circulating GvH clone levels tracked with early post-transplant HvG decreases.

The sequence was collected from a human patient who received an intestinal transplant, so some T cells may come from the graft donor. Sequenced here: PBMCs, sampled roughly 69 weeks after intestinal transplant. The rearrangement links TRBV6-5 to TRBJ1-4, with a tentative D call TRBD1 (5 bases). The CDR3 coding sequence is TGTGCCAGCAGTTACGGGGGGGAGGGGAAACTGTTTTTT. This gives the protein CASSYGGEGKLFF.